This T cell receptor beta chain came from a study of shared clonotypes between healthy human individuals. The protocol was immunoSEQ multiplex PCR, while the TCRdb copy is restricted to in-frame clones and leaves out a portion. The table records around 980,000 clones, approximately 78% of them present only once. The CDR3 loop spans 13 amino acids. Trimming pared 1 base from V and 5 bases from J, leaving 6 bases between. Germline-derived CDR1 and CDR2 are SGHTA and FQGNSA. Sequenced input: memory CD4+ T cells from PBMCs. Subset given: CD45RA-negative fraction. The V gene is TRBV7-2, the J gene TRBJ1-5, with D hard to call. This clonotype was sampled from a young man in good health. Some clones in this sample may be carry-over from other donors' samples. CDR3 sequence reads: CASSLGGYQPQHF. DNA for the CDR3: TGTGCCAGCAGCTTAGGTGGTTATCAGCCCCAGCATTTT.